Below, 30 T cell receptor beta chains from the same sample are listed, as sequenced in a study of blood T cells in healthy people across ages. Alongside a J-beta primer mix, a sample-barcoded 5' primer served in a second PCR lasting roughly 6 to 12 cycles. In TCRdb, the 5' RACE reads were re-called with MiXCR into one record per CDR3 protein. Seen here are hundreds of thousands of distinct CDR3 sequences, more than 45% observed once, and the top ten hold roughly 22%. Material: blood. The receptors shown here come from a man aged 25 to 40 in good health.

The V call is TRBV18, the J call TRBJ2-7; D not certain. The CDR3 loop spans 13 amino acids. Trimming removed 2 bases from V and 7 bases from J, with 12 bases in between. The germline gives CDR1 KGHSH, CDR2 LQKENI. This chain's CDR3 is CASSPSLAWEQYF. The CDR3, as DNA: TGTGCCAGCTCACCATCGCTGGCGTGGGAGCAGTACTTC. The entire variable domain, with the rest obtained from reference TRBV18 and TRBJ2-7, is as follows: NAGVMQNPRHLVRRRGQEARLRCSPMKGHSHVYWYRQLPEEGLKFMVYLQKENIIDESGMPKERFSAEFPKEGPSILRIQQVVRGDSAAYFCASSPSLAWEQYFGPGTRLTVT.

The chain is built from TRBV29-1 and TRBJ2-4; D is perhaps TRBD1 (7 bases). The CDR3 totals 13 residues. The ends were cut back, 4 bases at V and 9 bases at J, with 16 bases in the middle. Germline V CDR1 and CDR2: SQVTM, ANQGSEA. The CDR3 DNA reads TGCAGCGTTGTATTGGACAGGAGGGGCATTCAGTACTTC. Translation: CSVVLDRRGIQYF.

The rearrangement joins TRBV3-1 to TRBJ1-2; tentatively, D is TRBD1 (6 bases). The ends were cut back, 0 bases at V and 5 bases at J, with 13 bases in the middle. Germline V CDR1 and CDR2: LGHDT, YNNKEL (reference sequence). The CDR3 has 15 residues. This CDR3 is CASSQETGFNYGYTF. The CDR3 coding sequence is TGTGCCAGCAGCCAAGAAACAGGGTTTAATTATGGCTACACCTTC.

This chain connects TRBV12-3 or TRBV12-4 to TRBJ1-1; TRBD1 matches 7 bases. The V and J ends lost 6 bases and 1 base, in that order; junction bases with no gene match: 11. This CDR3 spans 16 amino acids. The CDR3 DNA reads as TGTGCCAGCAGAACAGGGGTTCGTAGGGCGAACACTGAAGCTTTCTTT. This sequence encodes CASRTGVRRANTEAFF.

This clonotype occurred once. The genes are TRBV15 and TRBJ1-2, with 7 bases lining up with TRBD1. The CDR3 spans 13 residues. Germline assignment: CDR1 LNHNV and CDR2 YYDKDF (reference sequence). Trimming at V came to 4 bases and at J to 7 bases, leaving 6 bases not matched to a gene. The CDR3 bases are TGTGCCACCAGCAACGGAGGACAGGCTGGCTACACCTTC. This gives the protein CATSNGGQAGYTF. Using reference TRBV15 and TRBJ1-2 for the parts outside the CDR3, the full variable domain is DAMVIQNPRYQVTQFGKPVTLSCSQTLNHNVMYWYQQKSSQAPKLLFHYYDKDFNNEADTPDNFQSRRPNTSFCFLDIRSPGLGDTAMYLCATSNGGQAGYTFGSGTRLTVV.

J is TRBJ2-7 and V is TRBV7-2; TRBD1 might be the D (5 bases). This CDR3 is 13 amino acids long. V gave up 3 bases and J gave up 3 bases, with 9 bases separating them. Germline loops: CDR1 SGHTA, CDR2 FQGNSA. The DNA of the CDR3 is TGTGCCAGCAGCTTCGCACAGGACTACGAGCAGTACTTC. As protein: CASSFAQDYEQYF.

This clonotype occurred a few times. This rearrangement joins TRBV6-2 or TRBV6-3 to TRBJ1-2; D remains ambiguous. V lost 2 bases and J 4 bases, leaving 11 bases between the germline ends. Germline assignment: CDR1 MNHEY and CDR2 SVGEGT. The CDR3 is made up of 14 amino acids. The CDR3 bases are TGTGCCAGCAGTTACGATCCGGCCTCCTATGGCTACACCTTC. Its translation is CASSYDPASYGYTF.

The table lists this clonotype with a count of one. The CDR3 protein is CASSPVGGSMNTEAFF. For the CDR3, the DNA is TGCGCCAGCAGCCCCGTTGGGGGGAGCATGAACACTGAAGCTTTCTTT. V usage is TRBV5-1 and J usage is TRBJ1-1; perhaps TRBD1 as D (5 bases). Germline lookup yields CDR1 SGHRS and CDR2 YFSETQ. The CDR3 length is 16 residues. V was pared by 4 bases and J by 0 bases, with 16 bases between.

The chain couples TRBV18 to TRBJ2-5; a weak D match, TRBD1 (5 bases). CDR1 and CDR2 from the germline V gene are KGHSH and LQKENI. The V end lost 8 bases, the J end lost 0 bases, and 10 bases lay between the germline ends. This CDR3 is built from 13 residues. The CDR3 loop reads CASATGHQETQYF. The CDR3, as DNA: TGTGCCAGCGCAACAGGCCACCAAGAGACCCAGTACTTC.

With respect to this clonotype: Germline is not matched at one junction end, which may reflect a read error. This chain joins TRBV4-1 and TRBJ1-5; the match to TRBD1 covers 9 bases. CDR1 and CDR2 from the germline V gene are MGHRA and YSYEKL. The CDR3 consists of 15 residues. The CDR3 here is CVSSYRDRAGGPQHF. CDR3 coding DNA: TGCGTCAGCAGCTACAGGGACAGGGCCGGGGGGCCCCAGCATTTT.

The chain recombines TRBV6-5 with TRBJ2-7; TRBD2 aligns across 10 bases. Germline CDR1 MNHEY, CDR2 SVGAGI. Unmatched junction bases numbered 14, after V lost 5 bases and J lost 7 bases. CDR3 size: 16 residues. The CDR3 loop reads CASSPHSSGRNNEQYF. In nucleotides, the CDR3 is TGTGCCAGCAGTCCCCATTCTAGCGGGAGAAACAATGAGCAGTACTTC.

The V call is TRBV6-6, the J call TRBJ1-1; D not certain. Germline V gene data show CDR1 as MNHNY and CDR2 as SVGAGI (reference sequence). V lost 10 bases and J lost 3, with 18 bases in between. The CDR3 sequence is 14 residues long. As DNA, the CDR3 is TGTGCCACAACTGGCCCCTTGCGGGACACTGAAGCTTTCTTT. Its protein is CATTGPLRDTEAFF.

The CDR3 DNA sequence: TGTGCCAGCAGCTTAGTCTACGGCGACAATGAGCAGTTCTTC. It specifies CASSLVYGDNEQFF. The chain couples TRBV7-6 to TRBJ2-1; D gene ambiguous. The V end was cut by 1 base, the J end by 5 bases, with 9 bases between. CDR3 size: 14 residues. Germline values: CDR1 SGHVS, CDR2 FNYEAQ.

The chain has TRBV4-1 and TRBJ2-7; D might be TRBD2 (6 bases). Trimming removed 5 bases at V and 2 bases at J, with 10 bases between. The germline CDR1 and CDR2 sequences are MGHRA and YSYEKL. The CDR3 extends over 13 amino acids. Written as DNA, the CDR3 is TGCGCCAGCAGCGGAGGGGCGACCTACGAGCAGTACTTC. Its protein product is CASSGGATYEQYF.

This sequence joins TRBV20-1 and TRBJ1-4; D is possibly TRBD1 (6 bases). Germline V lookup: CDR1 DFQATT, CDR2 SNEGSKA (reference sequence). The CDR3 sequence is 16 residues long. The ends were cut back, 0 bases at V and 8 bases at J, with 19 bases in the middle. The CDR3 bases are TGCAGTGCTAGAGATATAAGAAGGCAGGGGATCGAAAAACTGTTTTTT. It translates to CSARDIRRQGIEKLFF.

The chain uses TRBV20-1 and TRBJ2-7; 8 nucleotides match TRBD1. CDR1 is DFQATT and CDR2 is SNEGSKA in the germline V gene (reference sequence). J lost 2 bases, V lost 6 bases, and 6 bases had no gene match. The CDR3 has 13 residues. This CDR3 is CSAPQGGTYEQYF. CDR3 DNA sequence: TGCAGTGCCCCACAGGGGGGAACCTACGAGCAGTACTTC.

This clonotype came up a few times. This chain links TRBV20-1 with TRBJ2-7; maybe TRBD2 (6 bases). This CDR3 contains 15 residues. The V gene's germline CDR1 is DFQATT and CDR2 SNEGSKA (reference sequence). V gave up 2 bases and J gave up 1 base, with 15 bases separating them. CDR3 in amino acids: CSARSDLGGSYEQYF. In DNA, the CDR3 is TGCAGTGCTAGATCAGATTTGGGGGGTTCCTACGAGCAGTACTTC.

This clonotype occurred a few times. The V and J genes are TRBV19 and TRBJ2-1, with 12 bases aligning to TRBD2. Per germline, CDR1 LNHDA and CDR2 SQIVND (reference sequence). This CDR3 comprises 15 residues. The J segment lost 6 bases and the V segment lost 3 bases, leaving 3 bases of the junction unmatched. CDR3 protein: CASSIGTSGSNEQFF. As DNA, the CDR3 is TGTGCCAGTAGTATTGGGACTAGCGGGTCCAATGAGCAGTTCTTC.

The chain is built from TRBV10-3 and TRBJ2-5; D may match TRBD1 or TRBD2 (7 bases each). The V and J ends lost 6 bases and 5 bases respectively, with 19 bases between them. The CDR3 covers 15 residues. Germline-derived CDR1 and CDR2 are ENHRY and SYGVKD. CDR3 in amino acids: CAISLGTAGGETQYF. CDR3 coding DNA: TGTGCCATCAGCCTCGGGACAGCCGGGGGGGAGACCCAGTACTTC.

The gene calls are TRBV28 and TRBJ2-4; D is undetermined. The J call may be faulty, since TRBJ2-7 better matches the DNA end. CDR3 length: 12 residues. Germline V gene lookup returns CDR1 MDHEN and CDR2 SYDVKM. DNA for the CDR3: TGTGCCAGCAGTGACACACGCTACGAGCAGTACTTC. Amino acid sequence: CASSDTRYEQYF.

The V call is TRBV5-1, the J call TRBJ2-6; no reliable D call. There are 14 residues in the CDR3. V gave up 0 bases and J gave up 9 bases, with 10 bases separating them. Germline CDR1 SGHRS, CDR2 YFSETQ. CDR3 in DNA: TGCGCCAGCAGCTTGGGAGACTCCTACAACGTCCTGACTTTC. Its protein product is CASSLGDSYNVLTF.

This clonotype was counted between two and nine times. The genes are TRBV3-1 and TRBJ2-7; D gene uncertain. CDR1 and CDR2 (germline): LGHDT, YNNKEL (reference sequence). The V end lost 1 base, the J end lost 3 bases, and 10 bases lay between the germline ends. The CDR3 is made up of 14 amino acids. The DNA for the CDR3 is TGTGCCAGCAGCCAAGTTTGGCCCATCTACGAGCAGTACTTC. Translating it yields CASSQVWPIYEQYF.

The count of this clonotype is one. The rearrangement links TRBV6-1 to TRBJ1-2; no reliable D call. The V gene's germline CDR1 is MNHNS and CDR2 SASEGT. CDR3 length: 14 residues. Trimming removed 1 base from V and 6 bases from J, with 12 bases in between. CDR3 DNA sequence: TGTGCCAGCAGTGAAGTCTGGGAATCCAATGGCTACACCTTC. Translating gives CASSEVWESNGYTF.

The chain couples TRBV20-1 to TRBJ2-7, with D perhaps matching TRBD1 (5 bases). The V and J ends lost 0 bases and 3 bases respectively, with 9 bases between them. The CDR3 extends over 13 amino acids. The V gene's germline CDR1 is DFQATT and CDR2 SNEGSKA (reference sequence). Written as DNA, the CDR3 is TGCAGTGCTAGAGAGTACAGGATCTACGAGCAGTACTTC. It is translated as CSAREYRIYEQYF.

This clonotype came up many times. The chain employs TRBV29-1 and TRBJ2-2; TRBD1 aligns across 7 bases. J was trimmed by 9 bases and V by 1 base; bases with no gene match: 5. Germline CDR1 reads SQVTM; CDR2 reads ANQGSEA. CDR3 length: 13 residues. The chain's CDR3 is CSVEGTGGRELFF. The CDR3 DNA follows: TGCAGCGTTGAAGGGACAGGAGGAAGGGAGCTGTTTTTT.

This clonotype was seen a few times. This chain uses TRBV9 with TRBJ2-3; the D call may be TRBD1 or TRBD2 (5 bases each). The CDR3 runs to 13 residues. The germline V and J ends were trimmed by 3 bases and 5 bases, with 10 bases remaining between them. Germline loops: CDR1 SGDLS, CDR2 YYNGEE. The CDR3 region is CASSAQRGDTQYF. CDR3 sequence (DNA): TGTGCCAGCAGCGCCCAGAGGGGAGATACGCAGTATTTT.

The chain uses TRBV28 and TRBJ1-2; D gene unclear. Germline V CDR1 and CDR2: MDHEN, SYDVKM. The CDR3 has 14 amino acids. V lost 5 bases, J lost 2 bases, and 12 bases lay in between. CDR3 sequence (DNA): TGTGCCAGCAGTAACCCGTCGGACAACTATGGCTACACCTTC. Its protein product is CASSNPSDNYGYTF.

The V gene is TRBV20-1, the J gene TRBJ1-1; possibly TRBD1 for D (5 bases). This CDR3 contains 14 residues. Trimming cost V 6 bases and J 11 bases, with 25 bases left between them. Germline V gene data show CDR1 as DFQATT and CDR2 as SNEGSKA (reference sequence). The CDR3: CSAPGTDGLPRAFF. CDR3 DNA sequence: TGCAGTGCCCCGGGGACGGACGGCCTCCCAAGGGCTTTCTTT.

In DNA form, the CDR3 reads TGTGCCAGCAGTGACGGCAATCAGCCCCAGCATTTT. Protein product: CASSDGNQPQHF. This chain joins TRBV6-1 and TRBJ1-5; unclear D gene. Trimming cost V 3 bases and J 2 bases, with 2 bases left between them. In germline, CDR1 is MNHNS, CDR2 SASEGT. This CDR3 is 12 amino acids long.

The CDR3 is CASSLKGSSYNSPLHF. CDR3 coding DNA: TGTGCCAGCAGTTTAAAGGGGAGCTCCTATAATTCACCCCTCCACTTT. The chain joins TRBV28 to TRBJ1-6; D is possibly TRBD1 (5 bases). CDR1 and CDR2 from the germline V gene are MDHEN and SYDVKM. The V end lost 2 bases, the J end lost 0 bases, and 8 bases lay between the germline ends. The CDR3 spans 16 residues.